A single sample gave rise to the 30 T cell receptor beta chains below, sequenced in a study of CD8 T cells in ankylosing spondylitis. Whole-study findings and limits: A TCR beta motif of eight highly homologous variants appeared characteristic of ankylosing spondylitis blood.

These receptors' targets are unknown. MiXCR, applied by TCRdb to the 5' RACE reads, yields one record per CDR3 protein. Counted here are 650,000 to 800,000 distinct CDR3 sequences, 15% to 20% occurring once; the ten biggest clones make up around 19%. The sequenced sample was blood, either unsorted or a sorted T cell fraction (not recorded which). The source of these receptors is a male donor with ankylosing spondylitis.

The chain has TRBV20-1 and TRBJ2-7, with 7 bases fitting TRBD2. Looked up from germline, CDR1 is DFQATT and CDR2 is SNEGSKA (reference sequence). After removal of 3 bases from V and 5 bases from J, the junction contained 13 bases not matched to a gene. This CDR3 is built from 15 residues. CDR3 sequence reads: CSARGMGGVRNEQYF. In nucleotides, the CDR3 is TGCAGTGCTAGGGGGATGGGAGGGGTGAGAAACGAGCAGTACTTC.

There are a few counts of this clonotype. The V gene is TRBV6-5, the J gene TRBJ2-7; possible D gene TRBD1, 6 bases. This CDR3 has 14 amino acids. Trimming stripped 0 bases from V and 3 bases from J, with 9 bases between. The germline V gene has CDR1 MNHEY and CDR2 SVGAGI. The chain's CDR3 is CASSYSWGLYEQYF. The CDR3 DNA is TGTGCCAGCAGTTACTCGTGGGGGCTCTACGAGCAGTACTTC.

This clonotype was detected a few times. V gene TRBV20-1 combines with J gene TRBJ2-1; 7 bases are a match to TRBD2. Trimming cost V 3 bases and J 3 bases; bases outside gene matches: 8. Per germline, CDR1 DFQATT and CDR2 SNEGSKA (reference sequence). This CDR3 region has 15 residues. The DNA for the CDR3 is TGCAGTGCTAGGCGTCTAGCGGACCTCTACAATGAGCAGTTCTTC. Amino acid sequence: CSARRLADLYNEQFF.

CDR3 residues: CASSQGQPGLRTDTQYF. The DNA of the CDR3 is TGTGCCAGCAGCCAGGGTCAACCGGGACTCAGAACAGATACGCAGTATTTT. The V gene is TRBV4-2, the J gene TRBJ2-3; possible D gene TRBD2, 6 bases. V lost 3 bases to trimming and J lost 3 bases, with 19 bases between them. The CDR3 extends over 17 amino acids. The germline CDR1 and CDR2 sequences are LGHNA and YNFKEQ.

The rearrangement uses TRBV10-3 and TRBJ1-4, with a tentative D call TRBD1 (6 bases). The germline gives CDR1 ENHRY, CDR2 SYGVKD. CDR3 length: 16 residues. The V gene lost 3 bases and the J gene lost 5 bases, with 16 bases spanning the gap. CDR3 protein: CAISDFTGLGNEKLFF. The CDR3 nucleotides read TGTGCCATCAGTGATTTCACAGGGTTGGGCAATGAAAAACTGTTTTTT.

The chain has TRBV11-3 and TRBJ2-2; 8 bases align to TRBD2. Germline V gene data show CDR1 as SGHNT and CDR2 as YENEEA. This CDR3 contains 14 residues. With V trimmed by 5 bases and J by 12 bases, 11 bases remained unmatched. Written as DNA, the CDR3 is TGTGCCAGCAGCCCGGGGGGGTACCCTAGGAAGCTGTTTTTT. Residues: CASSPGGYPRKLFF.

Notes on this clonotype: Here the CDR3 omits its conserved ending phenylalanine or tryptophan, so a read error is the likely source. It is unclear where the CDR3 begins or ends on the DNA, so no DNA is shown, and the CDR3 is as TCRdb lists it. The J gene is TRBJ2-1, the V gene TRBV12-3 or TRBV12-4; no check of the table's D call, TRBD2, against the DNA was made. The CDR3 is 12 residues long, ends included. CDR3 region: CASTPRGRAGPT.

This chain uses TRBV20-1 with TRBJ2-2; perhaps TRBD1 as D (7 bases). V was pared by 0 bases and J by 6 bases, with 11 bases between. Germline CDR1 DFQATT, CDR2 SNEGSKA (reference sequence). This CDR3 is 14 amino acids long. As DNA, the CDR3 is TGCAGTGCTAGAGAGACAGGGACTTCCGGGGAGCTGTTTTTT. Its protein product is CSARETGTSGELFF.

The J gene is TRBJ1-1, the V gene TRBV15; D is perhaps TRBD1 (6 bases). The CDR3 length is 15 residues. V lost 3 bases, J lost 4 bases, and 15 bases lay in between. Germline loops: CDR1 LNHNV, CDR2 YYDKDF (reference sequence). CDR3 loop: CATSREQGPTTEAFF. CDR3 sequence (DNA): TGTGCCACCAGCAGGGAACAGGGTCCGACCACTGAAGCTTTCTTT.

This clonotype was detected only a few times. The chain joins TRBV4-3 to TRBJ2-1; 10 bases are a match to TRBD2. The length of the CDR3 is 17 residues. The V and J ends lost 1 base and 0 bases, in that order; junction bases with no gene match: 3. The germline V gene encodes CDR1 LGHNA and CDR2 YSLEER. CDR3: CASSQGLAGASYNEQFF. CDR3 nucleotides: TGCGCCAGCAGCCAAGGACTAGCGGGTGCCTCCTACAATGAGCAGTTCTTC.

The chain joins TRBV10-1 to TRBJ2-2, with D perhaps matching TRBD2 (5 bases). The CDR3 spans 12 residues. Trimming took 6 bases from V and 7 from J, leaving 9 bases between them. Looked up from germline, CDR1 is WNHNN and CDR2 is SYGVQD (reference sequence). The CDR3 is CASSARGGELFF. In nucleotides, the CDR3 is TGCGCCAGCAGCGCCCGGGGCGGGGAGCTGTTTTTT.

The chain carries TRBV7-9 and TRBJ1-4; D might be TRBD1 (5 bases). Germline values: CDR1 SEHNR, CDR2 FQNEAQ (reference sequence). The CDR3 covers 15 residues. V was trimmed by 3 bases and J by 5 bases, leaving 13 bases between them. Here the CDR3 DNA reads TGTGCCAGCAGCTTCCAGGGACTGCAAAATGAAAAACTGTTTTTT. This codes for CASSFQGLQNEKLFF.

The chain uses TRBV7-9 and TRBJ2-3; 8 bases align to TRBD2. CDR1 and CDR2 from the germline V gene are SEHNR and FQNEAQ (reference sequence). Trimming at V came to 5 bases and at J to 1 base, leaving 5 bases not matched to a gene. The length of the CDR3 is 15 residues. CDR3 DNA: TGTGCCAGCAGCCGGACTAGCAGAGGCACAGATACGCAGTATTTT. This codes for CASSRTSRGTDTQYF.

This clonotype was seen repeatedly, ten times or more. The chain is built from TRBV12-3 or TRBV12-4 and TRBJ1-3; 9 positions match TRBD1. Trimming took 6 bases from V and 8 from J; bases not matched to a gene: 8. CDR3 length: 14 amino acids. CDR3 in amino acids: CASSSTGGAYTIYF. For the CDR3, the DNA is TGTGCCAGCAGCTCAACAGGGGGCGCGTACACCATATATTTT.

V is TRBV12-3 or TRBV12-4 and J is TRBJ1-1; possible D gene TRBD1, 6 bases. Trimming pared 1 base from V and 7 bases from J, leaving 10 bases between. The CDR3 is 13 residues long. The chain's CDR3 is CASSLVGGVEAFF. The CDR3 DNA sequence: TGTGCCAGCAGTTTAGTTGGGGGCGTTGAAGCTTTCTTT.

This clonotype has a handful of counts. CDR3 sequence (DNA): TGTGCCAGCAGTTCCCCTCCGACAGGGGGCGAAAACATTCAGTACTTC. This gives the protein CASSSPPTGGENIQYF. This chain links TRBV12-3 or TRBV12-4 with TRBJ2-4; TRBD1 agrees at 10 bases. Losses at the gene ends were 4 bases for V and 5 bases for J; bases not matched to a gene: 8. This CDR3 has 16 residues.

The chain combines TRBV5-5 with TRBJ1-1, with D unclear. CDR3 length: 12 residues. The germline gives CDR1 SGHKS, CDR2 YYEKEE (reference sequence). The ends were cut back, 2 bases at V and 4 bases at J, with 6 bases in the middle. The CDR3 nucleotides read TGTGCCAGCAGCTTCCAACCCACTGAAGCTTTCTTT. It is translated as CASSFQPTEAFF.

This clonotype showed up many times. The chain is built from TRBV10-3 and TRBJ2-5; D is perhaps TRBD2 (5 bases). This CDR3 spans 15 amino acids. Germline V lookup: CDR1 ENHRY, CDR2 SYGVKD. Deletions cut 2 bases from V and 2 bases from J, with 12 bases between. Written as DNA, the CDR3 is TGTGCCATCAGTGAGCCAGACCGGGAACAAGAGACCCAGTACTTC. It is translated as CAISEPDREQETQYF.

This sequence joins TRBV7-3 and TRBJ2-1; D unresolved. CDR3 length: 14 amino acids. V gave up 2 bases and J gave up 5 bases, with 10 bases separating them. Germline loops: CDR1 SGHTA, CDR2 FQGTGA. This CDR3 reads CASSLEVGNNEQFF. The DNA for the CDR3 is TGTGCCAGCAGCTTAGAGGTCGGAAACAATGAGCAGTTCTTC.

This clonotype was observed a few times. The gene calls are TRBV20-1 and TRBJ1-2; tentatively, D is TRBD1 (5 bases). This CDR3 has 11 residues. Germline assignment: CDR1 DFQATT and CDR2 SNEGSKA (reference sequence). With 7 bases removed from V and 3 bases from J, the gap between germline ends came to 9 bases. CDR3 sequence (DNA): TGCAGTGGTCAGGGACACTATGGCTACACCTTC. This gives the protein CSGQGHYGYTF.

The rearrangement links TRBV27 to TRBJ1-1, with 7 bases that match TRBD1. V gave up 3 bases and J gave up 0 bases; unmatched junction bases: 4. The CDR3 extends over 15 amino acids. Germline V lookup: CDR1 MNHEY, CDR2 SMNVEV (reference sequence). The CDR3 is CASSFDRALNTEAFF. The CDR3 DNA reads TGTGCCAGCAGTTTTGACAGGGCCTTGAACACTGAAGCTTTCTTT.

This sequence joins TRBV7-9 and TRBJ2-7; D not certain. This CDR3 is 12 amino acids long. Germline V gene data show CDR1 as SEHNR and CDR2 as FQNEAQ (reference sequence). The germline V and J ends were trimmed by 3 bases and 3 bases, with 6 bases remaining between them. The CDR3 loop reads CASSFKNYEQYF. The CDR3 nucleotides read TGTGCCAGCAGCTTCAAGAACTACGAGCAGTACTTC.

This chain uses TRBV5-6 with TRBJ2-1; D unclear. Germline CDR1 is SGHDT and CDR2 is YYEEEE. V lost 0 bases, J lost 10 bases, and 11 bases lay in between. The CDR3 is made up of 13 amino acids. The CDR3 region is CASSLVWVREQFF. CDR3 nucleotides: TGTGCCAGCAGCTTGGTCTGGGTCAGGGAGCAGTTCTTC.

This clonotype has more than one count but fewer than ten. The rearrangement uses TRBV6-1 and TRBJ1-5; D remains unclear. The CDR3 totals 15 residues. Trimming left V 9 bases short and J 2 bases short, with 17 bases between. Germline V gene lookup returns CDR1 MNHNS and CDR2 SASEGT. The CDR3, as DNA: TGTGCCAGTCGACGGAATGCCAATGGCAATCAGCCCCAGCATTTT. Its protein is CASRRNANGNQPQHF.

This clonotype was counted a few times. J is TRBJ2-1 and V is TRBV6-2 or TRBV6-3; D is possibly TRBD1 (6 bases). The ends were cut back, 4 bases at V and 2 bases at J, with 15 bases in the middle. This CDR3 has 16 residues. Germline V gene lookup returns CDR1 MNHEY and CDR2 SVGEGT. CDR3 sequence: CASSSISGVAYNEQFF. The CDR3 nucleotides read TGTGCCAGCAGTTCCATATCAGGGGTGGCCTACAATGAGCAGTTCTTC.

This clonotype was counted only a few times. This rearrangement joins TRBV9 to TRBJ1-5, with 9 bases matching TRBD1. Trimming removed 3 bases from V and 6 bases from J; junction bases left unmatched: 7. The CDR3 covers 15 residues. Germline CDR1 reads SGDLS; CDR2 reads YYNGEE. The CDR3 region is CASSDGTGYGQPQHF. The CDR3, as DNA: TGTGCCAGCAGCGACGGGACAGGGTATGGTCAGCCCCAGCATTTT. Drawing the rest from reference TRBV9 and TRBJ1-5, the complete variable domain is DSGVTQTPKHLITATGQRVTLRCSPRSGDLSVYWYQQSLDQGLQFLIQYYNGEERAKGNILERFSAQQFPDLHSELNLSSLELGDSALYFCASSDGTGYGQPQHFGDGTRLSIL.

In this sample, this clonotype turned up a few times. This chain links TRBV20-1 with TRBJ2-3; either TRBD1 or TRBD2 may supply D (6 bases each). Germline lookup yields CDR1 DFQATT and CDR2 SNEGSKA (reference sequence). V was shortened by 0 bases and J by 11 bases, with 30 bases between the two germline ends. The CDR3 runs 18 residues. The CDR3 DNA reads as TGCAGTGCTAGAGATGGATGGGCCGATAAGGGGGGCCGACTTTTGCAGTATTTT. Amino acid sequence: CSARDGWADKGGRLLQYF.

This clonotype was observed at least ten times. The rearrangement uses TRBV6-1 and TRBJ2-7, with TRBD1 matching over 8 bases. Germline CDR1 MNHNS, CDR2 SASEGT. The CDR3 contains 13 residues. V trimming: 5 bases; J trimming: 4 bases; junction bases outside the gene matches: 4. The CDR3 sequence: CASSPRTGYEQYF. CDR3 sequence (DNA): TGTGCCAGCAGTCCCCGGACAGGGTACGAGCAGTACTTC.

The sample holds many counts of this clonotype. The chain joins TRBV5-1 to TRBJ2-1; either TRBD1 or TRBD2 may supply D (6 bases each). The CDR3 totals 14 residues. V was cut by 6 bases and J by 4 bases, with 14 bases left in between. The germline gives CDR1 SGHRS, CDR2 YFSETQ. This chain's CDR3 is CASNVGGRYNEQFF. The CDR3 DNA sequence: TGCGCCAGCAACGTGGGGGGCCGATACAATGAGCAGTTCTTC.

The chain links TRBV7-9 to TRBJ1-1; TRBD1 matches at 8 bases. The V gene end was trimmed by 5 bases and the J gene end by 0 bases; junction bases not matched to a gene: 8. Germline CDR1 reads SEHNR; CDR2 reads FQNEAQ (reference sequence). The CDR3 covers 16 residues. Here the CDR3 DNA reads TGTGCCAGCAGCACCCCTCGACAGGGGCTGAACACTGAAGCTTTCTTT. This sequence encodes CASSTPRQGLNTEAFF. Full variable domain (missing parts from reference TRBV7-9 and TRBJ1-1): DTGVSQNPRHKITKRGQNVTFRCDPISEHNRLYWYRQTLGQGPEFLTYFQNEAQLEKSRLLSDRFSAERPKGSFSTLEIQRTEQGDSAMYLCASSTPRQGLNTEAFFGQGTRLTVV.